The clone carrying this TCR beta chain was observed a few times. This record comes from a study of blood T cell repertoires in COVID-19. Study in general: Samples representing acute and convalescent COVID-19 were sourced from the United States, Italy and Spain. T cells, B-cell-depleted T cells, or PBMCs provided the cDNA or gDNA that served as material.

Assay: immunoSEQ multiplex PCR; the TCRdb copy retains only in-frame clones and omits some. Of around 300,000 clones listed, less than 90% are singletons. The receptor was isolated from a human donor in a cohort sampled during active COVID-19. The sample comprised peripheral blood.

CDR3 nucleotides: TGTGCCAGCTTCCAGGGGGCTCGCACTGAAGCTTTCTTT. This sequence encodes CASFQGARTEAFF. The rearrangement joins TRBV18 to TRBJ1-1; the match to TRBD1 covers 8 bases. Germline V gene sequence: CDR1 KGHSH, CDR2 LQKENI. After removal of 7 bases from V and 4 bases from J, the junction contained 5 bases not matched to a gene. This CDR3 comprises 13 residues.